This T cell receptor (beta chain) was captured in a study of cytomegalovirus exposure and HLA in healthy donors. The CDR3 has 15 amino acids. Per the germline V gene, CDR1 is MNHNS and CDR2 is SASEGT. V trimming: 5 bases; J trimming: 1 base; junction bases outside the gene matches: 7. Assay used: immunoSEQ multiplex PCR; TCRdb lists only in-frame clones, some missing. The profile shows about 220,000 clones, about 86% of them singletons. The chain combines TRBV6-1 with TRBJ1-1, with TRBD1 matching over 7 bases. The sequence was collected from a woman aged 18-30 years in good health and CMV-seronegative. The sequencing input was PBMCs. CDR3 DNA sequence: TGTGCCAGCAGTAATGGACAGGTTTGGAACACTGAAGCTTTCTTT. As protein: CASSNGQVWNTEAFF.